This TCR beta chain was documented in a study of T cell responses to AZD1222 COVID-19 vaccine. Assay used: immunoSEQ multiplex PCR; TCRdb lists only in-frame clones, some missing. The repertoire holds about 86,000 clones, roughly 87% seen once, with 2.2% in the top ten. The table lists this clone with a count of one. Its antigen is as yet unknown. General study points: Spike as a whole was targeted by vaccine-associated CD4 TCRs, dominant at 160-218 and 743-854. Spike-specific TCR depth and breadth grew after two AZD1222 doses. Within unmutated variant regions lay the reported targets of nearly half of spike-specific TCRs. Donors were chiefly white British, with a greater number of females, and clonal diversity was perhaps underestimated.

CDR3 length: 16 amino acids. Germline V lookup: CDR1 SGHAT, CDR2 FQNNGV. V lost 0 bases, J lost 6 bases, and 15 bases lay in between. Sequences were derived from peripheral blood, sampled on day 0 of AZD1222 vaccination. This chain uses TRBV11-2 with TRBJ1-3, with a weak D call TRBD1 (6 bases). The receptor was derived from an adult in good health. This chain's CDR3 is CASSLDLTGGLNTIYF. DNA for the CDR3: TGTGCCAGCAGCTTAGATCTTACCGGGGGCCTAAACACCATATATTTT.